This T cell receptor beta chain was documented in a study of blood T cell repertoires in COVID-19. V shed 6 bases and J shed 10 bases, with 24 bases lying between them. Germline V gene sequence: CDR1 LNHDA, CDR2 SQIVND (reference sequence). CDR3 length: 15 amino acids. Clones were sequenced by immunoSEQ multiplex PCR, and TCRdb holds only the in-frame ones, with some missing. The table lists 200,000 or so clones, about nine tenths of them singletons, with 4.4% in the top ten. The sequencing sample was made of peripheral blood. The rearrangement uses TRBV19 and TRBJ1-1; perhaps TRBD1 as D (6 bases). The receptor comes from a man between 50 and 59 years old with acute or convalescent COVID-19. CDR3: CASSMGTSPQWRAFF. The CDR3 DNA is TGTGCCAGTAGCATGGGGACATCGCCTCAATGGCGAGCTTTCTTT.